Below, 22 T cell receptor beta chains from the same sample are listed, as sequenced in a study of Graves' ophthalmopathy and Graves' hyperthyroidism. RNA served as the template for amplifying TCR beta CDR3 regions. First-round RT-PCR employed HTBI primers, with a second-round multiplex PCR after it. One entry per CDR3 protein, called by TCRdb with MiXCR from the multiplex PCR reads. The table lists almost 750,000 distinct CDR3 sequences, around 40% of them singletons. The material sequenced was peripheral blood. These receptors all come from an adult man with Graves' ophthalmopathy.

CDR3 bases: TGCAGCGTCCTGACAGGGGGTATAGGTTCACCCCTCCACTTT. Its translation is CSVLTGGIGSPLHF. The J gene is TRBJ1-6, the V gene TRBV29-1, with TRBD1 identical over 9 bases. The V gene end was trimmed by 6 bases and the J gene end by 9 bases; junction bases not matched to a gene: 9. The CDR3 extends over 14 amino acids. The germline V gene has CDR1 SQVTM and CDR2 ANQGSEA.

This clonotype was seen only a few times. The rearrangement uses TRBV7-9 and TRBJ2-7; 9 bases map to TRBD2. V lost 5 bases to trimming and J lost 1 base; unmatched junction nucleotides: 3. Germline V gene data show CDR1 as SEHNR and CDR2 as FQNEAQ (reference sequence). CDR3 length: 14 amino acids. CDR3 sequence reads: CASSRTSASYEQYF. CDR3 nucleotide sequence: TGTGCCAGCAGCCGGACTAGCGCGTCCTACGAGCAGTACTTC.

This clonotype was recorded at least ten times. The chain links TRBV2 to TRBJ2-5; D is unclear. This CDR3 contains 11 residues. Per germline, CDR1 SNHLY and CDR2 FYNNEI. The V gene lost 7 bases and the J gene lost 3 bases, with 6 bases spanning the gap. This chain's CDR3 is CASKKEETQYF. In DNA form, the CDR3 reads TGTGCCAGCAAAAAGGAAGAGACCCAGTACTTC.

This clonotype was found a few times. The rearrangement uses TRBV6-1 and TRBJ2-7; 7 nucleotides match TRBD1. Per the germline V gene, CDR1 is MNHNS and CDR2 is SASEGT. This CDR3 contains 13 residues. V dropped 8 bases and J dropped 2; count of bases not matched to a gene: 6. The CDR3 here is CASREDRPYEQYF. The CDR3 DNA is TGTGCCAGCCGCGAGGACAGGCCCTACGAGCAGTACTTC.

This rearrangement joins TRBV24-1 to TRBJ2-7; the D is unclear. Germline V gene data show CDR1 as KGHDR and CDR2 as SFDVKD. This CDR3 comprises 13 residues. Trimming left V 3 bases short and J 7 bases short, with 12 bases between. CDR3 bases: TGTGCCACCAGTGATCCGGACGCAGAAGAGCAGTACTTC. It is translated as CATSDPDAEEQYF.

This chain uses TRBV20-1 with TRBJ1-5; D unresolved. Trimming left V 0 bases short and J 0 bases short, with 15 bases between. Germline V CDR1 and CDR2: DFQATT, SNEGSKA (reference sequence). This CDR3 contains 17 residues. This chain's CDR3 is CSARDVTGSYSNQPQHF. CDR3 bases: TGCAGTGCTAGAGATGTGACCGGTTCATATAGCAATCAGCCCCAGCATTTT.

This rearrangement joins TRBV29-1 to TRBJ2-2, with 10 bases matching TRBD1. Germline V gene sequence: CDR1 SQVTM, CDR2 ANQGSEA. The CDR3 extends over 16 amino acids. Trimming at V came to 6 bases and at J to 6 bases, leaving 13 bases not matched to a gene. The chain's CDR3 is CSVAFLGTGAAGELFF. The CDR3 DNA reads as TGCAGCGTCGCCTTCCTCGGGACAGGGGCCGCCGGGGAGCTGTTTTTT.

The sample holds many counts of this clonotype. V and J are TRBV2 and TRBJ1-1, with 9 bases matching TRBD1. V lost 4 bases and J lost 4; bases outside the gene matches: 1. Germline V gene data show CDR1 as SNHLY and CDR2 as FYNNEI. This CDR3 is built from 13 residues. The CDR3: CASSVDRGTEAFF. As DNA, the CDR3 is TGTGCCAGCAGTGTGGACAGGGGCACTGAAGCTTTCTTT.

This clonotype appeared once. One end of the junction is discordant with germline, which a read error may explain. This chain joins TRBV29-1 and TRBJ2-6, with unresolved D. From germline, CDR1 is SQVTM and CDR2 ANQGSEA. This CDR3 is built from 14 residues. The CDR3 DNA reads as TGCAGCGTTGAGGGTGGAATTGGGACCAACGTCCTGACTTTC. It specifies CSVEGGIGTNVLTF.

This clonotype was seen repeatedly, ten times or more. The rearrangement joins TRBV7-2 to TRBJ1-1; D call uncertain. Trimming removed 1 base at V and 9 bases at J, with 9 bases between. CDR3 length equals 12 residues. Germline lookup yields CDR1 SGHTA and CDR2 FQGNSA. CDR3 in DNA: TGTGCCAGCAGCTTAGACTCTCCCAAAGCTTTCTTT. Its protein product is CASSLDSPKAFF.

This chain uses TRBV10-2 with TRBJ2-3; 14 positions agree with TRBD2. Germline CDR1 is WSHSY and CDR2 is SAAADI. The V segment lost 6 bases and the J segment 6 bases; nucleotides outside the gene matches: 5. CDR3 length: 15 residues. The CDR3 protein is CASSSGLAGEDTQYF. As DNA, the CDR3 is TGCGCCAGCAGCTCGGGACTAGCGGGAGAGGATACGCAGTATTTT.

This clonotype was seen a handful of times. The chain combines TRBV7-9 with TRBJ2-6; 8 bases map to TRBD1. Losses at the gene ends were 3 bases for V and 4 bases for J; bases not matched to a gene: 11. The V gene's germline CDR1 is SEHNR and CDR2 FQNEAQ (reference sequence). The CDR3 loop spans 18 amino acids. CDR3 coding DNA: TGTGCCAGCAGCTTTTCCAGGGGGCGCCTGATCGGGGCCAACGTCCTGACTTTC. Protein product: CASSFSRGRLIGANVLTF.

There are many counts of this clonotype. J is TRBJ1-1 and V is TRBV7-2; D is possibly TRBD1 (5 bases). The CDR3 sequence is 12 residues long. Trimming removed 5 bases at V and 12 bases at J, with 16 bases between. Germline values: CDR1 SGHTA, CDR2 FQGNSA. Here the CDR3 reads CASSPGPSATFF. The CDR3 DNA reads TGTGCCAGCAGCCCGGGGCCTTCGGCGACTTTCTTT.

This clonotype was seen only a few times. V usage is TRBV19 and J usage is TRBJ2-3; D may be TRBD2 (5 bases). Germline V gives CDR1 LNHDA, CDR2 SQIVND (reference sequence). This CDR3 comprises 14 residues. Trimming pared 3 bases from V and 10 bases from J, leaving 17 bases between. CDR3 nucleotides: TGTGCCAGTAGTATTGGACCCGGCCAGGAGGCGCAGTATTTT. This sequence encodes CASSIGPGQEAQYF.

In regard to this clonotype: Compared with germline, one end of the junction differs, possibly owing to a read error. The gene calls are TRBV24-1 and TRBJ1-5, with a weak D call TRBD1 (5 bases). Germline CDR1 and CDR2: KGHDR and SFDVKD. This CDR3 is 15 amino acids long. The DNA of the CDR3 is TGTGCCAGCAGTTACACCGGGGGGGACGATCAGCCCCAGCATTTT. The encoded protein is CASSYTGGDDQPQHF.

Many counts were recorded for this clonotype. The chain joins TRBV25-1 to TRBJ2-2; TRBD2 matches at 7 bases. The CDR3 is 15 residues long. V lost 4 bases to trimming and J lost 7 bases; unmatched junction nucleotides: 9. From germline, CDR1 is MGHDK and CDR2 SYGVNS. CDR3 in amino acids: CASSATGGSGGELFF. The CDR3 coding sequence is TGTGCCAGCAGTGCCACGGGGGGTTCCGGCGGGGAGCTGTTTTTT.

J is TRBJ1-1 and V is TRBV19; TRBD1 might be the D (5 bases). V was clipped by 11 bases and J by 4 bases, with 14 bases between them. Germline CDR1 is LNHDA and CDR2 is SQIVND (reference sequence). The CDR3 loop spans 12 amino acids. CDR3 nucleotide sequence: TGTGCCTGGAGTTCCGGGGGCACTGAAGCTTTCTTT. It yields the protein CAWSSGGTEAFF.

The CDR3 nucleotides are TGTGCCAGCAGTTTTGCTAGCGGGGGGGTAGAGACCCAGTACTTC. Its translation: CASSFASGGVETQYF. J is TRBJ2-5 and V is TRBV12-3 or TRBV12-4; 12 bases fit TRBD2. The CDR3 contains 15 residues. J was trimmed by 4 bases and V by 3 bases; bases with no gene match: 3.

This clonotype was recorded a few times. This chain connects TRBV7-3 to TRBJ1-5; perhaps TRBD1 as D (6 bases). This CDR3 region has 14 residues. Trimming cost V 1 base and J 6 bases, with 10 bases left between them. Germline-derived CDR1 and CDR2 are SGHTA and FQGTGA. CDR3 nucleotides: TGTGCCAGCAGCTTAAAGGGGGGCGGTCAGCCCCAGCATTTT. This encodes CASSLKGGGQPQHF.

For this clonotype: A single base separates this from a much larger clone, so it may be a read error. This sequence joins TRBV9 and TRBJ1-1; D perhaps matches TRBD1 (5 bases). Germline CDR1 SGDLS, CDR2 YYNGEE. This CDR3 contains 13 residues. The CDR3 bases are TGTGCCAGCAGCGTGAAAAGGGGCACTGAAGCTTCCTTT. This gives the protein CASSVKRGTEASF.

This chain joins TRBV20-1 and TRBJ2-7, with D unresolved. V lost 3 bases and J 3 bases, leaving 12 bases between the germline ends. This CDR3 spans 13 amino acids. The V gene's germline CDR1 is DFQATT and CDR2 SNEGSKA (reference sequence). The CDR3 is CSASPNHDYEQYF. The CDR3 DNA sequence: TGCAGTGCTAGTCCCAACCATGACTACGAGCAGTACTTC.

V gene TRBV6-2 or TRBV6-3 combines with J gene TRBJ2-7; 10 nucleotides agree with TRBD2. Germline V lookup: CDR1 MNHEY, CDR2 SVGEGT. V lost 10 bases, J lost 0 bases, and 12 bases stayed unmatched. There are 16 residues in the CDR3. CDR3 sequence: CATAGLAEYNSYEQYF. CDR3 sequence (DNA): TGTGCCACCGCCGGACTAGCGGAATACAACTCCTACGAGCAGTACTTC.